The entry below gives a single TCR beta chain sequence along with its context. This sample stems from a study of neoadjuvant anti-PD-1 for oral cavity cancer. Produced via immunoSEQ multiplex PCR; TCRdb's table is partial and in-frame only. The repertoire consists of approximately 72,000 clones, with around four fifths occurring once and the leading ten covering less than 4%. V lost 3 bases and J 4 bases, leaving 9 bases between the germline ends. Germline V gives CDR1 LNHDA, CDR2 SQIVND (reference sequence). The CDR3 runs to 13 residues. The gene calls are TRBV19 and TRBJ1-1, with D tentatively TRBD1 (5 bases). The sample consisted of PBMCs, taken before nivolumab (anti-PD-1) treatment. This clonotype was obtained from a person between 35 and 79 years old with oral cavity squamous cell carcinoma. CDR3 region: CASSMGVGTEAFF. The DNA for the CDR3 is TGTGCCAGTAGTATGGGGGTCGGCACTGAAGCTTTCTTT.